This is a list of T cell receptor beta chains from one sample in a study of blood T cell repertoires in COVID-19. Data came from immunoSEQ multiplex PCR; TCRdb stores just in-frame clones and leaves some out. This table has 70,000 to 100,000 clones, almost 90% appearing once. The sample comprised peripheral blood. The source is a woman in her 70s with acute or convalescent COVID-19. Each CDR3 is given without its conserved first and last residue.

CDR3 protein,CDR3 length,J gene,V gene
ASSLGLAGGTGELF,14,TRBJ2-2,TRBV5-1
ASSQPTSGPREQY,13,TRBJ2-7,TRBV4-1
ASRSLAGSSYNEQF,14,TRBJ2-1,TRBV27
ASSEDRATYNEQF,13,TRBJ2-1,TRBV2
ASSVSAYNEQF,11,TRBJ2-1,TRBV9
ASRKLAGGPSGTDTQY,16,TRBJ2-3,TRBV4-2
ASSFFGTGSQETQY,14,TRBJ2-5,TRBV5-6
ASSLLSGGGSSYEQY,15,TRBJ2-7,TRBV3-1/TRBV3-2
ASSPRAGNSYNEQF,14,TRBJ2-1,TRBV9
ASSYFSREETQY,12,TRBJ2-5,TRBV6-2/TRBV6-3
ASSLDPGSYEQY,12,TRBJ2-7,TRBV5-1
SVANLNTEAF,10,TRBJ1-1,TRBV29-1
ASRGLAPPRTTGELF,15,TRBJ2-2,TRBV4-1
ASGRLARYEQY,11,TRBJ2-7,TRBV6-5
ASTGTSINQPQH,12,TRBJ1-5,TRBV6-5
ASSDLSSGRNY,11,TRBJ2-7,TRBV6-1
ASSQLGRASGSYYNEQF,17,TRBJ2-1,TRBV3-1/TRBV3-2
ASTLGQNYGYT,11,TRBJ1-2,TRBV6-5
ASSLQGGGDTEAF,13,TRBJ1-1,TRBV5-1
ASSSGQMSSTDTQY,14,TRBJ2-3,TRBV5-1
ASSLVQTGVNTEAF,14,TRBJ1-1,TRBV5-1
ASSRRDRGHYGYT,13,TRBJ1-2,TRBV5-6
ASSWDRGVVEQY,12,TRBJ2-7,TRBV2
STKTSGRYNEQF,12,TRBJ2-1,TRBV29-1
ASSPLDNNQPQH,12,TRBJ1-5,TRBV18
ASSLAPFGGAGGDTQY,16,TRBJ2-3,TRBV27
ASTQGTYEQY,10,TRBJ2-7,TRBV12-3/TRBV12-4
ASSGTGGPSNQPQH,14,TRBJ1-5,TRBV2
ASQPWGGNTEAF,12,TRBJ1-1,TRBV2
ASSLRAGAANYGYT,14,TRBJ1-2,TRBV11-2
ASSVRAGSYNSPLH,14,TRBJ1-6,TRBV4-1
ASSFDVRGQGARETQY,16,TRBJ2-5,TRBV7-7
ASRDNRETEAF,11,TRBJ1-1,TRBV4-1
AWSGLAGNEQY,11,TRBJ2-7,TRBV30
ASSDGGNPYEQY,12,TRBJ2-7,TRBV10-2
ASSQDQRNNQPQH,13,TRBJ1-5,TRBV4-1
ASSQTGEAF,9,TRBJ1-1,TRBV3-1/TRBV3-2
ATSDPGLIWGTDTQY,15,TRBJ2-3,TRBV24-1
ASSFFADRASNSPLH,15,TRBJ1-6,TRBV28
ASSVAGYTNEKLF,13,TRBJ1-4,TRBV9
ASSLGGTSTAYNEQF,15,TRBJ2-1,TRBV5-1
ATGQNSGNTIY,11,TRBJ1-3,TRBV19
ASSQDRAGTGELF,13,TRBJ2-2,TRBV19
AIRAAGTGTDTQY,13,TRBJ2-3,TRBV10-3
ASSQRTSGNWELF,13,TRBJ2-2,TRBV4-1
ASSPEVGTGGSGELF,15,TRBJ2-2,TRBV13
SERRGNSYNEQF,12,TRBJ2-1,TRBV29-1
ASSQDYRHPAAYRSYEQY,18,TRBJ2-7,TRBV3-1/TRBV3-2
ASSQDGGRSYEQY,13,TRBJ2-7,TRBV14
ASTGGGGADTQY,12,TRBJ2-3,TRBV6-5
ASSSRTGSVELF,12,TRBJ2-2,TRBV5-1
ASSLSRGRFEQY,12,TRBJ2-7,TRBV27
ATSRPQGARF,10,TRBJ2-1,TRBV15
ASSFGSPGGSWDYEQY,16,TRBJ2-7,TRBV27